The 17 T cell receptor beta chains presented below share a single source sample, sequenced in a study of identical twins. In TCRdb, the 5' RACE reads were re-called with MiXCR into one record per CDR3 protein. The repertoire holds fewer than 650,000 distinct CDR3 sequences, with about 7.6% as singletons. The sample also formed part of further work on yellow fever vaccine responses in identical twins.

The sequenced sample consisted of PBMCs. These TCRs come from a woman aged 18-29 years in good health.

The chain couples TRBV28 to TRBJ2-7; the match to TRBD2 covers 9 bases. The junction had 6 bases not matched to a gene; V was cut back by 1 base and J by 5 bases. Looked up from germline, CDR1 is MDHEN and CDR2 is SYDVKM. The CDR3 contains 15 residues. The CDR3 DNA is TGTGCCAGCAGTTTATCGGCAGCGGGAGGAAACGAGCAGTACTTC. It codes for CASSLSAAGGNEQYF. Full variable domain (outside the CDR3, taken from reference TRBV28 and TRBJ2-7): DVKVTQSSRYLVKRTGEKVFLECVQDMDHENMFWYRQDPGLGLRLIYFSYDVKMKEKGDIPEGYSVSREKKERFSLILESASTNQTSMYLCASSLSAAGGNEQYFGPGTRLTVT.

The CDR3 spells CASSPDPGQGRSGYTF. The DNA of the CDR3 is TGTGCCAGCAGCCCCGACCCGGGACAGGGTCGTAGTGGCTACACCTTC. V and J are TRBV7-3 and TRBJ1-2; 9 positions match TRBD1. V shed 5 bases, J shed 7 bases, and the junction held 14 bases outside the gene matches. The CDR3 loop spans 16 amino acids. CDR1 and CDR2 (germline): SGHTA, FQGTGA.

This clonotype was detected a few times. This chain uses TRBV27 with TRBJ2-2, with no clear D. This CDR3 is 12 amino acids long. V gave up 6 bases and J gave up 7 bases, with 9 bases separating them. In germline, CDR1 is MNHEY, CDR2 SMNVEV (reference sequence). The CDR3 nucleotides are TGTGCCAGCAGACAAGGTCTCGGGGAGCTGTTTTTT. Amino acids: CASRQGLGELFF.

This clonotype was observed many times. The chain employs TRBV3-1 and TRBJ2-1, with 9 bases matching TRBD2. V shed 4 bases and J 7 bases; nucleotides not matched to a gene: 8. Looked up from germline, CDR1 is LGHDT and CDR2 is YNNKEL (reference sequence). The CDR3 is made up of 15 amino acids. The CDR3 DNA reads as TGTGCCAGCAGCCCTGGGCTAGCGGGACGGAATGAGCAGTTCTTC. Protein: CASSPGLAGRNEQFF.

This clonotype has more than one count but fewer than ten. The gene calls are TRBV20-1 and TRBJ2-5; no clear D. V lost 6 bases and J lost 0, with 11 bases in between. The germline V gene encodes CDR1 DFQATT and CDR2 SNEGSKA (reference sequence). The CDR3 length is 13 residues. The CDR3 DNA sequence: TGCAGTGCCCCGGCATGGAACCAAGAGACCCAGTACTTC. Translation: CSAPAWNQETQYF.

This clonotype appeared many times. The gene calls are TRBV6-6 and TRBJ1-1, with D possibly TRBD1 on 5 matching bases. Germline CDR1 and CDR2: MNHNY and SVGAGI (reference sequence). This CDR3 comprises 11 residues. V lost 8 bases and J lost 8, with 12 bases in between. The DNA of the CDR3 is TGTGCCAGCCAACGGGGGTGGGAAGCTTTCTTT. Translating gives CASQRGWEAFF.

This clonotype was found many times. The chain joins TRBV12-3 or TRBV12-4 to TRBJ2-7, with 12 bases fitting TRBD1. CDR3 size: 15 residues. The ends lost 11 bases at V and 5 bases at J; junction bases unmatched: 13. The CDR3 nucleotides read TGTGCCGGTCCAATGGGACAGGGGGCTCTCGACGAGCAGTACTTC. This gives the protein CAGPMGQGALDEQYF.

This chain joins TRBV3-1 and TRBJ2-2; TRBD1 matches at 8 bases. After removal of 1 base from V and 8 bases from J, the junction contained 3 bases not matched to a gene. CDR3 size: 14 residues. Germline loops: CDR1 LGHDT, CDR2 YNNKEL (reference sequence). CDR3 protein: CASSQARGLGELFF. In DNA form, the CDR3 reads TGTGCCAGCAGCCAAGCCAGGGGGCTGGGGGAGCTGTTTTTT.

This clonotype was observed a few times. The CDR3 bases are TGTGCCAGCGGGGACAGCTCCTACGAGCAGTACTTC. This codes for CASGDSSYEQYF. The chain is built from TRBV2 and TRBJ2-7, with 7 bases lining up with TRBD1. Germline loops: CDR1 SNHLY, CDR2 FYNNEI. V shed 8 bases and J 0 bases; nucleotides not matched to a gene: 1. The CDR3 extends over 12 amino acids.

This clonotype was counted a few times. The chain has TRBV15 and TRBJ2-2; D is unresolved. Trimming cost V 4 bases and J 6 bases, with 12 bases left between them. The germline V gene encodes CDR1 LNHNV and CDR2 YYDKDF (reference sequence). The CDR3 contains 14 residues. The CDR3 loop is CATSTYNAAGELFF. The CDR3 DNA reads as TGTGCCACCAGCACCTACAACGCCGCCGGGGAGCTGTTTTTT.

V usage is TRBV11-2 and J usage is TRBJ2-1; the match to TRBD2 covers 8 bases. Trimming cost V 3 bases and J 0 bases; bases outside gene matches: 13. The CDR3 is made up of 19 amino acids. From germline, CDR1 is SGHAT and CDR2 FQNNGV. This CDR3 reads CASSLRGPGRVPSYNEQFF. The CDR3 DNA sequence: TGTGCCAGCAGCTTGAGAGGCCCCGGGAGGGTTCCCTCCTACAATGAGCAGTTCTTC.

Many counts were recorded for this clonotype. CDR3 in DNA: TGTGCCAGCAGTTTTCAAGCGGGAGGATACAATGAGCAGTTCTTC. As protein: CASSFQAGGYNEQFF. The chain carries TRBV27 and TRBJ2-1; TRBD2 matches at 9 bases. After removal of 3 bases from V and 4 bases from J, the junction contained 4 bases not matched to a gene. Germline CDR1 is MNHEY and CDR2 is SMNVEV (reference sequence). The CDR3 sequence is 15 residues long.

This clonotype was counted many times. CDR3 DNA sequence: TGCGCCAGCAGTGTTCCGGGACAGGGTAACGAGCAGTACGTC. As protein: CASSVPGQGNEQYV. The genes are TRBV10-2 and TRBJ2-7; TRBD1 matches 9 bases. The germline V gene has CDR1 WSHSY and CDR2 SAAADI. The length of the CDR3 is 14 residues. V trimming: 4 bases; J trimming: 5 bases; junction bases outside the gene matches: 6.

This clonotype was observed a handful of times. V gene TRBV5-5 combines with J gene TRBJ1-3; D unresolved. V was pared by 0 bases and J by 2 bases, with 3 bases between. Germline V gene lookup returns CDR1 SGHKS and CDR2 YYEKEE (reference sequence). There are 13 residues in the CDR3. The CDR3 DNA is TGTGCCAGCAGCTTGGACCCTGGAAACACCATATATTTT. Its protein product is CASSLDPGNTIYF. Using reference TRBV5-5 and TRBJ1-3 for the parts outside the CDR3, the full variable domain is DAGVTQSPTHLIKTRGQQVTLRCSPISGHKSVSWYQQVLGQGPQFIFQYYEKEERGRGNFPDRFSARQFPNYSSELNVNALLLGDSALYLCASSLDPGNTIYFGEGSWLTVV.

This clonotype has ten or more counts. J is TRBJ2-5 and V is TRBV3-1; 8 positions match TRBD2. The CDR3 totals 13 residues. CDR1 is LGHDT, CDR2 YNNKEL, per germline (reference sequence). Germline trimming cut 9 bases from V and 3 bases from J; bases unmatched to any gene: 6. CDR3 in DNA: TGTGCCAGTCGTCCGGGACTAGAAGAGACCCAGTACTTC. It is translated as CASRPGLEETQYF.

In this sample, this clonotype turned up many times. This sequence joins TRBV20-1 and TRBJ1-6, with D possibly matching TRBD1 (5 bases). V lost 3 bases and J 6 bases, leaving 9 bases between the germline ends. The CDR3 has 13 residues. The germline gives CDR1 DFQATT, CDR2 SNEGSKA (reference sequence). The CDR3 DNA reads as TGCAGTGCTAGTGACAGCAGTAATTCACCCCTCCACTTT. Its protein is CSASDSSNSPLHF.

This sequence joins TRBV29-1 and TRBJ2-7; 9 bases are shared with TRBD1. Trimming took 2 bases from V and 7 from J; bases not matched to a gene: 12. The CDR3 totals 15 residues. Germline V gene lookup returns CDR1 SQVTM and CDR2 ANQGSEA. The CDR3: CSVENPQGAQGEQYF. In DNA, the CDR3 is TGCAGCGTTGAAAACCCACAGGGGGCACAGGGGGAGCAGTACTTC.